This T cell receptor (beta chain) was profiled in a study of identical twins (dated by TCRdb to the mid-2010s). Study-level background: The study deep-sequenced TCR alpha and beta repertoires from monozygotic twins, unrelated adults of various ages and cord blood to test whether fetal clonotypes persist. To rule out contamination, the twin experiments were replicated at different times with different library preparation protocols.

The library came from 5' RACE. Sequencing used an Illumina HiSeq 2000. Template switching introduced a universal primer binding site; the final cDNA contained a unique molecular identifier, enabling accurate counting of TCR cDNA molecules. Specific primers in the conserved constant-segment region were used to synthesize first-strand cDNA for the TCR alpha and beta chains. Each cDNA library was double barcoded, with a SMART-Mk sample barcode plus Illumina barcodes, to control for contamination. TruSeq adapter sequences, together with Illumina sample barcodes, were added in two successive PCR steps. TCR alpha and beta cDNA libraries were sequenced on the Illumina HiSeq platform with custom primers. Turning to the authors' computational methods: MiGEC processed the raw reads to extract unique molecular identifiers, while MiXCR was used to determine the CDR3 positions. For each individual, recombination models were inferred using an EM algorithm with the repgenHMM and IGoR tools. Shared clonotypes were analyzed with the tcR package in R, and sharing was normalized by the product of cloneset sizes. To study raw recombination without the effects of thymic and clonal selection, out-of-frame nonproductive sequences were analyzed. TCRdb reran the public reads through fastp at Q25 and MiXCR, keeping productive beta chains. Every entry covers one CDR3 protein and lists the most common genes and DNA from its rows. Here the V and J calls rest on TCRdb's processing, not on the authors' analysis. The sample profile shows approximately 300,000 distinct CDR3 sequences; roughly 10% of them were found once. The ten most abundant clones make up 7% to 8.5% of the sample.

In the germline V gene, CDR1 corresponds to SQVTM and CDR2 to ANQGSEA. V and J lose 0 bases and 0 bases, and a span of 16 bases separates them. From its cysteine to its phenylalanine, the CDR3 spans 17 amino acids. CDR3 DNA only is kept here, 51 bases in frame from base 1. This clonotype was observed many times. The antigen it recognizes is unknown. It has no much larger one-base neighbor in the sample; base qualities were not kept. Every donor was a healthy Caucasian. Three pairs of female monozygotic twins, all aged roughly 18 to 29 years, made up the twin cohort. CD4+ and CD8+ T cell populations were isolated with positive isolation kits from Invitrogen. What the authors observed across the whole study: In monozygotic twins, out-of-frame TCR alpha sharing was systematically underestimated by recombination models, although the models agreed with sharing between unrelated individuals. Zero-insertion analyses could be partly confounded by invariant T cells such as MAIT and iNKT, though diverse VJ usage argued against such confounding for most clonotypes. Compared with coincidental sharing between unrelated individuals, out-of-frame TCR alpha sequences shared between twins had an excess of sequences with low generation probability. Fewer insertions were carried by abundant cord blood beta clonotypes, a similar but weaker trend appeared in young adult naive repertoires, and no such trend appeared in memory repertoires. The excess sharing between twins in beta out-of-frame sequences was weaker because fewer shared sequences reduced the signal-to-noise ratio. Because the same donors could not be followed over many years, conclusions were based on cross-sectional statistical analysis.

This sample also belongs to another study, concerning yellow fever vaccine responses in identical twins. The second publication reports: The T cell response to vaccination in identical twins was reported by the authors to appear partly convergent and partly personalized. In identical twins, the study followed T cell clones that responded to the vaccine with precision.

The clonotype was recovered from a young woman in good health. The sample was CD8+ T cells sorted from blood. The chain links TRBV29-1 with TRBJ2-3; the best D guess is TRBD1, with 5 bases matching. The CDR3 region has the sequence CSVEDPIGAYSTDTQYF. The bases are TGCAGCGTTGAAGATCCGATAGGGGCCTATAGCACAGATACGCAGTATTTT.